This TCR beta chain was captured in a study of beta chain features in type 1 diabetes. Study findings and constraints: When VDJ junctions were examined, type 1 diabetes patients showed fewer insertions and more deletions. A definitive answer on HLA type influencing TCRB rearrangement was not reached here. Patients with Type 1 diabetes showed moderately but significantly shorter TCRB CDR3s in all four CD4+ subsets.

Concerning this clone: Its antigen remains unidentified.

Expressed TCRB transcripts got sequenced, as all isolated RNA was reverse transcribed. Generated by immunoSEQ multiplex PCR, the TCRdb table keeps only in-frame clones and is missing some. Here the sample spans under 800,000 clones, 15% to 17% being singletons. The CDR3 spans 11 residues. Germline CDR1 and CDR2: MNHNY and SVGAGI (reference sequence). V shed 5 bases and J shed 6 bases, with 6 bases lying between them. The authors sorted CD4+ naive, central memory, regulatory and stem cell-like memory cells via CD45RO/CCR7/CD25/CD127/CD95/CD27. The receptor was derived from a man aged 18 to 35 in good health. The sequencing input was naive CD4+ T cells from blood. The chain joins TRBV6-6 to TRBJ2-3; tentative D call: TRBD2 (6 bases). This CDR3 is CASSRGDTQYF. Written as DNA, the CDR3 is TGTGCCAGCAGTCGGGGGGATACGCAGTATTTT.